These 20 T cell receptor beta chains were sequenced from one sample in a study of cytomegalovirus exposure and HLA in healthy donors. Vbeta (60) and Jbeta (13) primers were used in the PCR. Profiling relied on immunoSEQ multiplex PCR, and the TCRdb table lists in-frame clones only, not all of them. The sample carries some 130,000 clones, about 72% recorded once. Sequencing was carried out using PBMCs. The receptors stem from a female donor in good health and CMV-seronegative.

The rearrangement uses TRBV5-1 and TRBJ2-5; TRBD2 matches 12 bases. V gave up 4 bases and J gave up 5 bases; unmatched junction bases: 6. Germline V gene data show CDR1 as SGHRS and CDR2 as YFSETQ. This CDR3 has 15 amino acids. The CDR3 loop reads CASSVLAGGTETQYF. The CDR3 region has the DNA TGCGCCAGCAGCGTACTAGCGGGAGGAACGGAGACCCAGTACTTC.

The CDR3 DNA reads TGTGCCAGCAGGACGGGGACTAGCGGCTACGAGCAGTACTTC. It is translated as CASRTGTSGYEQYF. The V call is TRBV28, the J call TRBJ2-7; 11 nucleotides align to TRBD2. The CDR3 covers 14 residues. Germline lookup yields CDR1 MDHEN and CDR2 SYDVKM. V lost 6 bases to trimming and J lost 3 bases; unmatched junction nucleotides: 4. The full variable domain, rest sourced from reference TRBV28 and TRBJ2-7, is DVKVTQSSRYLVKRTGEKVFLECVQDMDHENMFWYRQDPGLGLRLIYFSYDVKMKEKGDIPEGYSVSREKKERFSLILESASTNQTSMYLCASRTGTSGYEQYFGPGTRLTVT.

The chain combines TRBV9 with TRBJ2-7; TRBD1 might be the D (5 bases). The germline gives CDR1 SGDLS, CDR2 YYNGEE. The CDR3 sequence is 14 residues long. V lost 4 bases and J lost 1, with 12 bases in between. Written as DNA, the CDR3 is TGTGCCAGCAGCTCCTTGGACACATCCTACGAGCAGTACTTC. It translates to CASSSLDTSYEQYF.

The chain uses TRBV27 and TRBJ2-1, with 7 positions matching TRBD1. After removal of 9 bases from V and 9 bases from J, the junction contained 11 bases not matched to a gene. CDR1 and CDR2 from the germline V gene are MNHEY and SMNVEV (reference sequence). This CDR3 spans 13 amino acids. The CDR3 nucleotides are TGTGCCAGTAGACAGGGTGCCCGCGGTGAGCAGTTCTTC. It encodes CASRQGARGEQFF.

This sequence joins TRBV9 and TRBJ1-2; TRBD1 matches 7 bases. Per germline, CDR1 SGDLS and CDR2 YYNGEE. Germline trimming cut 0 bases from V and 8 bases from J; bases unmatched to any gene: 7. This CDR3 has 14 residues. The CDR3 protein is CASSVAGQGDGYTF. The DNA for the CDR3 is TGTGCCAGCAGCGTAGCTGGGCAGGGGGACGGCTACACCTTC.

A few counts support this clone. CDR3 nucleotides: TGTGCCAGCAGCTTTAGCTCCGGGACTAGCGGGAGGACCTCCTACGAGCAGTACTTC. This codes for CASSFSSGTSGRTSYEQYF. The chain uses TRBV11-2 and TRBJ2-7; the match to TRBD2 covers 15 bases. This CDR3 spans 19 amino acids. Germline CDR1 reads SGHAT; CDR2 reads FQNNGV. Trimming at V came to 3 bases and at J to 0 bases, leaving 9 bases not matched to a gene.

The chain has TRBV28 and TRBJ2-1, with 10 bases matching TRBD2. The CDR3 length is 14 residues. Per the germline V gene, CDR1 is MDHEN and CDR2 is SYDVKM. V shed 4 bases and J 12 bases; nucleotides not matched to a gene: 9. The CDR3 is CASSYLAGAEGQFF. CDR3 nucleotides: TGTGCCAGCAGTTATCTAGCGGGAGCAGAGGGGCAGTTCTTC.

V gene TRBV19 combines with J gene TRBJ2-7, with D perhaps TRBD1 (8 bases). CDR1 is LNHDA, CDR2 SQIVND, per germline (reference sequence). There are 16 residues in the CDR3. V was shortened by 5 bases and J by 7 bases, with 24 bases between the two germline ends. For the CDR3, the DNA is TGTGCCAGTAGTGCCCAGGGGGCGACGGGAGGTTTTGAGCAGTACTTC. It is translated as CASSAQGATGGFEQYF. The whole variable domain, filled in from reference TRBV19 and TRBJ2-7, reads DGGITQSPKYLFRKEGQNVTLSCEQNLNHDAMYWYRQDPGQGLRLIYYSQIVNDFQKGDIAEGYSVSREKKESFPLTVTSAQKNPTAFYLCASSAQGATGGFEQYFGPGTRLTVT.

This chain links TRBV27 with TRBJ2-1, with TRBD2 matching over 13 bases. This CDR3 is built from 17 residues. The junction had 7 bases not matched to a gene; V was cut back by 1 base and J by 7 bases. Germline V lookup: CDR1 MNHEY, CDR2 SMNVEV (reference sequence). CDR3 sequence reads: CASSLFGTSGVGNEQFF. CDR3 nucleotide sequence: TGTGCCAGCAGTTTATTCGGGACTAGCGGGGTGGGGAATGAGCAGTTCTTC.

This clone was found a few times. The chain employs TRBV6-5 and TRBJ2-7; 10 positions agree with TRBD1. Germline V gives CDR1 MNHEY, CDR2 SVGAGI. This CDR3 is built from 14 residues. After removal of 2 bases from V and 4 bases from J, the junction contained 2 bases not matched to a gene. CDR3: CASSYGQGGYEQYF. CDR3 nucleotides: TGTGCCAGCAGTTACGGACAGGGGGGGTACGAGCAGTACTTC.

The CDR3, as DNA: TGTGCCAGCAGCCAAGCAGGGGGTGCTGAAGCTTTCTTT. This translates into CASSQAGGAEAFF. The chain links TRBV14 to TRBJ1-1; 7 bases align to TRBD1. The CDR3 spans 13 residues. Germline V gene lookup returns CDR1 SGHDN and CDR2 FVKESK. The V gene end was trimmed by 1 base and the J gene end by 6 bases; junction bases not matched to a gene: 2.

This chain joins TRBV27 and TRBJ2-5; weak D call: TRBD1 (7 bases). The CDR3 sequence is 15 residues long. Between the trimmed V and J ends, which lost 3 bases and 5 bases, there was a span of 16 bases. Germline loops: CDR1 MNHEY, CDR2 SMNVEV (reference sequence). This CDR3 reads CASSFPQGGGETQYF. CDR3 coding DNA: TGTGCCAGCAGTTTTCCCCAGGGGGGCGGCGAGACCCAGTACTTC.

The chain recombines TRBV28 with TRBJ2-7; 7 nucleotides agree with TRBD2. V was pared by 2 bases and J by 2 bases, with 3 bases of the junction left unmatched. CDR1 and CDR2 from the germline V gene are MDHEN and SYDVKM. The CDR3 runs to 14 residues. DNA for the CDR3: TGTGCCAGCAGTTTAGCGGGAGCGCCCTACGAGCAGTACTTC. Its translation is CASSLAGAPYEQYF. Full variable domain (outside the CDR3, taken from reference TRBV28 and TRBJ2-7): DVKVTQSSRYLVKRTGEKVFLECVQDMDHENMFWYRQDPGLGLRLIYFSYDVKMKEKGDIPEGYSVSREKKERFSLILESASTNQTSMYLCASSLAGAPYEQYFGPGTRLTVT.

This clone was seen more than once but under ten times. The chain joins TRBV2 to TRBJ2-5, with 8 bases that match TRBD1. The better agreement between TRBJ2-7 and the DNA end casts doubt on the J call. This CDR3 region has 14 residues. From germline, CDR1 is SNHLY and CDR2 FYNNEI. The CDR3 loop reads CASDGQGNTYEQYF. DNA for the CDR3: TGTGCCAGCGACGGACAGGGAAACACCTACGAGCAGTACTTC.

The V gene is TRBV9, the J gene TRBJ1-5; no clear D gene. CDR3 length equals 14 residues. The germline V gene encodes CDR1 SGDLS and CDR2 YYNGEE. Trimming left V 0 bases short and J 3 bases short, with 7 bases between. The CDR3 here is CASSVGGNNQPQHF. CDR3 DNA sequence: TGTGCCAGCAGCGTAGGCGGGAACAATCAGCCCCAGCATTTT. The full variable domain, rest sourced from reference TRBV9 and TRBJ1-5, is DSGVTQTPKHLITATGQRVTLRCSPRSGDLSVYWYQQSLDQGLQFLIQYYNGEERAKGNILERFSAQQFPDLHSELNLSSLELGDSALYFCASSVGGNNQPQHFGDGTRLSIL.

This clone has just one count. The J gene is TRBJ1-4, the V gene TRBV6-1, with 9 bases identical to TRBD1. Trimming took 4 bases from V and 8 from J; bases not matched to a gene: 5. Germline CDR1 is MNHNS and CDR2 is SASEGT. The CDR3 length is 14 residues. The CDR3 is CASSVGQGAEKLFF. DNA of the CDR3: TGTGCCAGCAGTGTGGGACAGGGAGCCGAAAAACTGTTTTTT.

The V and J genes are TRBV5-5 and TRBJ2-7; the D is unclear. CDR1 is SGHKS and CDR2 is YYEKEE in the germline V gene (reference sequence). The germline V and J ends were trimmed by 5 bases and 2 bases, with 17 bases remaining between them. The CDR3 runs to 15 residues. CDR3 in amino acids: CASRFGPDIPYEQYF. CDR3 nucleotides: TGTGCCAGCAGGTTTGGCCCCGACATTCCCTACGAGCAGTACTTC.

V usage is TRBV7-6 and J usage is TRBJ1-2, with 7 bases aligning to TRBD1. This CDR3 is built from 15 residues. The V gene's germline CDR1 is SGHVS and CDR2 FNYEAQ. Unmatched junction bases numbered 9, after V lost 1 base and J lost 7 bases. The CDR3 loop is CASSLGHRGSGGYTF. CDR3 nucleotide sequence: TGTGCCAGCAGCTTAGGTCACAGGGGTAGTGGTGGCTACACCTTC.

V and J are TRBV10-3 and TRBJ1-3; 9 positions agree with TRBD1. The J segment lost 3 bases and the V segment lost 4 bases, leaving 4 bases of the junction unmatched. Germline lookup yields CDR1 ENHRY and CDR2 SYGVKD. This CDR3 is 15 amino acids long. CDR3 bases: TGTGCCATCAGTGTAGGACAGGGGATTGGAAACACCATATATTTT. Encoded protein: CAISVGQGIGNTIYF.

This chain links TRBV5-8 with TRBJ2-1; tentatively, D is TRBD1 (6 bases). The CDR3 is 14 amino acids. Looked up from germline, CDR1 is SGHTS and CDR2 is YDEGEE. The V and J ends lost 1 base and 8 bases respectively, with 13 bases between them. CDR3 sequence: CASSLRQGIDEQFF. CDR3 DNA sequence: TGTGCCAGCAGCTTGAGGCAGGGGATCGATGAGCAGTTCTTC.